This TCR beta chain was recovered during a study of T cells in women clearing cervical HPV infection. General observations from the study: Controls had more TRBV6-7 (0.16%) than cases (approximately 0.11%).

Trimming took 5 bases from V and 5 from J, leaving 15 bases between them. This CDR3 has 14 residues. Germline-derived CDR1 and CDR2 are SGHDN and FVKESK. immunoSEQ multiplex PCR used an average of around 1,200 ng genomic DNA. TCRdb's copy holds only in-frame clones and misses some; the assay was immunoSEQ multiplex PCR. This repertoire includes 23,000 or so clones. Notes on this clone: Its specificity is not known. Read coverage stops 3 residues before the CDR3 terminus; the germline J gene supplies the remainder.

The specimen was blood buffy coat. J is TRBJ1-2 and V is TRBV14; the D gene is possibly TRBD1 (6 bases). This sequence was found in a woman aged 18 to 75 with a cervical HPV16 infection that either progressed to CIN3+ or cleared (not recorded which). CDR3 region: CASSGAGGGYGYTF. The part of the CDR3 DNA that was read is TGTGCCAGCAGCGGGGCTGGGGGCGGATATGGC. The complete variable domain, with remaining parts taken from reference TRBV14 and TRBJ1-2, reads EAGVTQFPSHSVIEKGQTVTLRCDPISGHDNLYWYRRVMGKEIKFLLHFVKESKQDESGMPNNRFLAERTGGTYSTLKVQPAELEDSGVYFCASSGAGGGYGYTFGSGTRLTVV.